Presented here are 14 T cell receptor beta chains from one specimen sequenced in a study of response to subunit inactivated influenza vaccine. Each CDR3 protein gets one entry after TCRdb re-called the RT-PCR reads with MiXCR. Of hundreds of thousands of distinct CDR3 sequences listed, 11% to 15% were seen once; the top ten hold 7.6%. The starting material was PBMCs from blood, obtained 14 days before vaccination. All receptors come from a middle-aged man who received an inactivated influenza vaccine.

This clonotype was detected only a few times. This chain links TRBV29-1 with TRBJ2-5, with D unresolved. The CDR3 is 13 amino acids. Per germline, CDR1 SQVTM and CDR2 ANQGSEA. The germline V and J ends were trimmed by 3 bases and 0 bases, with 8 bases remaining between them. CDR3 sequence (DNA): TGCAGCGTTGACTTAGTGTACCAAGAGACCCAGTACTTC. Translated: CSVDLVYQETQYF. Using reference TRBV29-1 and TRBJ2-5 for the parts outside the CDR3, the full variable domain is SAVISQKPSRDICQRGTSLTIQCQVDSQVTMMFWYRQQPGQSLTLIATANQGSEATYESGFVIDKFPISRPNLTFSTLTVSNMSPEDSSIYLCSVDLVYQETQYFGPGTRLLVL.

This clonotype was observed many times. The chain recombines TRBV18 with TRBJ1-1; a possible D gene is TRBD1 (5 bases). The CDR3 covers 14 residues. V was cut by 3 bases and J by 5 bases, with 13 bases left in between. CDR1 KGHSH and CDR2 LQKENI come from the germline V gene. DNA for the CDR3: TGTGCCAGCTCACCTTCCGGGGCAGGGACTGAAGCTTTCTTT. It translates to CASSPSGAGTEAFF.

This clonotype occurred many times. The gene calls are TRBV29-1 and TRBJ2-5, with D uncertain. The CDR3 has 13 amino acids. Germline V gene lookup returns CDR1 SQVTM and CDR2 ANQGSEA. V was shortened by 4 bases and J by 0 bases, with 9 bases between the two germline ends. CDR3 sequence: CSVVPVYQETQYF. The DNA for the CDR3 is TGCAGCGTTGTGCCGGTCTACCAAGAGACCCAGTACTTC.

The genes are TRBV20-1 and TRBJ2-3; 8 bases are shared with TRBD2. J gave up 0 bases and V 4 bases, and 12 bases lay outside the gene matches. The CDR3 covers 17 residues. Germline V CDR1 and CDR2: DFQATT, SNEGSKA (reference sequence). CDR3 loop: CSATPRRASGSTDTQYF. CDR3 nucleotides: TGCAGTGCTACCCCCCGGCGGGCTAGCGGGAGCACAGATACGCAGTATTTT.

V and J are TRBV5-1 and TRBJ2-7, with 12 positions matching TRBD2. This CDR3 has 18 residues. Germline V gene sequence: CDR1 SGHRS, CDR2 YFSETQ. V was clipped by 2 bases and J by 7 bases; unmatched bases: 16. CDR3 region: CASSLSLAGGPARGEQYF. The CDR3 coding sequence is TGCGCCAGCAGCTTAAGTCTAGCGGGGGGGCCCGCAAGAGGGGAGCAGTACTTC.

The genes are TRBV20-1 and TRBJ2-1; the D gene is possibly TRBD2 (7 bases). The CDR3 runs to 14 residues. Germline CDR1 reads DFQATT; CDR2 reads SNEGSKA (reference sequence). Trimming removed 3 bases from V and 8 bases from J, with 17 bases in between. The CDR3 coding sequence is TGCAGTGCTAGCGACGGGGGGCCTCGGGATGAGCAGTTCTTC. As protein: CSASDGGPRDEQFF.

In its sample, this clonotype was seen once. The rearrangement joins TRBV5-1 to TRBJ2-7; perhaps TRBD2 as D (6 bases). The CDR3 is 17 residues long. V was pared by 1 base and J by 1 base, with 18 bases between. The germline V gene encodes CDR1 SGHRS and CDR2 YFSETQ. As DNA, the CDR3 is TGCGCCAGCAGCTTGTTTCAGTTGGCAGGGAGGTCCTACGAGCAGTACTTC. Its protein product is CASSLFQLAGRSYEQYF.

This clonotype was seen repeatedly, ten times or more. The rearrangement uses TRBV10-3 and TRBJ2-7; TRBD2 aligns across 14 bases. This CDR3 spans 20 amino acids. V was pared by 6 bases and J by 7 bases, with 23 bases of the junction left unmatched. CDR1 ENHRY and CDR2 SYGVKD come from the germline V gene. The CDR3 DNA sequence: TGTGCCATCAGATTAAGCGCCGGGACTAGCGGGAGCGGCCGGGTAGTTGAGCAGTACTTC. Translated, it gives CAIRLSAGTSGSGRVVEQYF.

This clonotype appeared a few times. The rearrangement links TRBV6-1 to TRBJ2-7; 10 bases agree with TRBD2. V lost 6 bases to trimming and J lost 2 bases; unmatched junction nucleotides: 4. CDR3 length: 14 amino acids. From germline, CDR1 is MNHNS and CDR2 SASEGT. In DNA form, the CDR3 reads TGTGCCAGCAGAAGGACTAGCGGTCCCTACGAGCAGTACTTC. Amino acids: CASRRTSGPYEQYF.

The chain employs TRBV20-1 and TRBJ2-3; TRBD2 aligns across 12 bases. J was trimmed by 0 bases and V by 6 bases; bases with no gene match: 16. Germline V CDR1 and CDR2: DFQATT, SNEGSKA (reference sequence). This CDR3 has 19 residues. The CDR3 is CSARTLPGLAGSSTDTQYF. CDR3 coding DNA: TGCAGTGCCCGTACCCTCCCGGGACTAGCGGGCAGTAGCACAGATACGCAGTATTTT.

The V call is TRBV18, the J call TRBJ2-7; D possibly matches TRBD1 or TRBD2 (5 bases each). Germline values: CDR1 KGHSH, CDR2 LQKENI. The V gene lost 6 bases and the J gene lost 0 bases, with 12 bases spanning the gap. This CDR3 is 14 amino acids long. CDR3 loop: CASSRDGRSYEQYF. CDR3 DNA sequence: TGTGCCAGCTCGAGGGACGGTCGCTCCTACGAGCAGTACTTC.

The chain carries TRBV20-1 and TRBJ2-5; weak D call: TRBD2 (5 bases). V lost 6 bases and J lost 5, with 13 bases in between. This CDR3 region has 12 residues. CDR1 and CDR2 from the germline V gene are DFQATT and SNEGSKA (reference sequence). In DNA, the CDR3 is TGCAGTGCCCTCACTAGGTGGGAGACCCAGTACTTC. Protein sequence: CSALTRWETQYF.

V usage is TRBV3-1 and J usage is TRBJ2-7; 11 bases fit TRBD2. With V trimmed by 3 bases and J by 2 bases, 9 bases remained unmatched. This CDR3 region has 17 residues. Germline CDR1 is LGHDT and CDR2 is YNNKEL (reference sequence). The chain's CDR3 is CASSHEHDSGRAYEQYF. CDR3 sequence (DNA): TGTGCCAGCAGCCACGAACATGATAGCGGGAGGGCCTACGAGCAGTACTTC.

Details on this clonotype: A much more abundant neighbour one base away suggests this may be a read error. This rearrangement joins TRBV20-1 to TRBJ2-5; D possibly matches TRBD1 or TRBD2 (5 bases each). CDR1 is DFQATT, CDR2 SNEGSKA, per germline (reference sequence). V was cut by 5 bases and J by 4 bases, with 14 bases left in between. The CDR3 is made up of 13 amino acids. CDR3 in DNA: TGCAGTGCTGGTCTACCGGGACGAGAGACCCAGTACTTC. Encoded protein: CSAGLPGRETQYF.